The 14 T cell receptor beta chains below come from one sample, sequenced in a study of control samples from healthy donors and cancer patients. Some clones are missing from TCRdb's copy, which holds only in-frame ones; the method was immunoSEQ multiplex PCR. The repertoire holds 20,000 to 25,000 clones, with approximately 81% as singletons. Sequencing used PBMCs. The source of these receptors is a man aged 55-75 years with colorectal cancer.

The chain carries TRBV6-1 and TRBJ2-2; D gene uncertain. Trimming removed 3 bases at V and 5 bases at J, with 7 bases between. Germline V gene sequence: CDR1 MNHNS, CDR2 SASEGT. This CDR3 comprises 13 residues. The CDR3 spells CASSDRATGELFF. The DNA of the CDR3 is TGTGCCAGCAGTGATAGAGCGACCGGGGAGCTGTTTTTT.

The chain links TRBV6-1 to TRBJ1-1; D is possibly TRBD1 (5 bases). V lost 0 bases, J lost 1 base, and 18 bases lay in between. Germline V gene sequence: CDR1 MNHNS, CDR2 SASEGT. The CDR3 sequence is 18 residues long. The CDR3 reads CASSEAAGVKWGNTEAFF. DNA for the CDR3: TGTGCCAGCAGTGAAGCGGCGGGGGTAAAGTGGGGGAACACTGAAGCTTTCTTT.

This clone was picked up a small number of times. The same CDR3 arises from other DNA sequences in this sample as well. V gene TRBV9 combines with J gene TRBJ1-5, with D hard to call. Germline lookup yields CDR1 SGDLS and CDR2 YYNGEE. With 0 bases removed from V and 9 bases from J, the gap between germline ends came to 10 bases. CDR3 length equals 13 residues. CDR3 bases: TGTGCCAGCAGCGTAGGGGGTGGGCGGCCCCAGCATTTT. Encoded protein: CASSVGGGRPQHF.

V usage is TRBV5-1 and J usage is TRBJ2-3; D tentatively reads TRBD1 or TRBD2 (5 bases each). Trimming left V 4 bases short and J 0 bases short, with 9 bases between. Germline CDR1 reads SGHRS; CDR2 reads YFSETQ. The CDR3 sequence is 14 residues long. This chain's CDR3 is CASSLRDSTDTQYF. In DNA, the CDR3 is TGCGCCAGCAGCCTTAGGGACAGCACAGATACGCAGTATTTT.

The CDR3 is CASSLDGYVSEQFF. For the CDR3, the DNA is TGCGCCAGCAGCTTGGATGGGTACGTCAGTGAGCAGTTCTTC. The genes are TRBV5-1 and TRBJ2-1; D call uncertain. The V end lost 0 bases, the J end lost 9 bases, and 13 bases lay between the germline ends. Per the germline V gene, CDR1 is SGHRS and CDR2 is YFSETQ. CDR3 length: 14 amino acids. The whole variable domain, filled in from reference TRBV5-1 and TRBJ2-1, reads KAGVTQTPRYLIKTRGQQVTLSCSPISGHRSVSWYQQTPGQGLQFLFEYFSETQRNKGNFPGRFSGRQFSNSRSEMNVSTLELGDSALYLCASSLDGYVSEQFFGPGTRLTVL.

This clone was observed once. The rearrangement joins TRBV30 to TRBJ1-5; D remains ambiguous. Germline V CDR1 and CDR2: GTSNPN, SVGIG (reference sequence). V was trimmed by 2 bases and J by 4 bases, leaving 9 bases between them. There are 13 residues in the CDR3. The CDR3 reads CAWSHDQNQPQHF. The DNA for the CDR3 is TGTGCCTGGAGTCATGATCAAAATCAGCCCCAGCATTTT.

The chain is built from TRBV7-9 and TRBJ2-1; 14 nucleotides line up with TRBD2. Losses at the gene ends were 5 bases for V and 8 bases for J; bases not matched to a gene: 11. The CDR3 contains 17 residues. Germline V gene data show CDR1 as SEHNR and CDR2 as FQNEAQ (reference sequence). CDR3 residues: CASSTRLAGGLYYEQFF. The CDR3 DNA sequence: TGTGCCAGCAGCACCAGACTAGCGGGGGGGCTTTATTATGAGCAGTTCTTC.

The CDR3 here is CASSPSVGVTGSNTEAFF. The CDR3 DNA reads as TGTGCCAGCAGCCCTTCAGTGGGGGTTACAGGGTCGAACACTGAAGCTTTCTTT. The V gene is TRBV7-6, the J gene TRBJ1-1, with D perhaps matching TRBD1 (6 bases). V was pared by 5 bases and J by 1 base, with 23 bases between. Germline CDR1 reads SGHVS; CDR2 reads FNYEAQ. This CDR3 has 18 amino acids. Supplemented by reference TRBV7-6 and TRBJ1-1, the full variable domain reads GAGVSQSPRYKVTKRGQDVALRCDPISGHVSLYWYRQALGQGPEFLTYFNYEAQQDKSGLPNDRFSAERPEGSISTLTIQRTEQRDSAMYRCASSPSVGVTGSNTEAFFGQGTRLTVV.

The chain uses TRBV7-2 and TRBJ2-7; TRBD1 aligns across 10 bases. The CDR3 extends over 16 amino acids. Germline V lookup: CDR1 SGHTA, CDR2 FQGNSA. The V gene end was trimmed by 5 bases and the J gene end by 4 bases; junction bases not matched to a gene: 11. In DNA form, the CDR3 reads TGTGCCAGCAGCGATACGACCGGGACAGGGGCTTACGAGCAGTACTTC. It yields the protein CASSDTTGTGAYEQYF.

This chain connects TRBV2 to TRBJ2-5; 10 nucleotides agree with TRBD1. The CDR3 totals 16 residues. J lost 5 bases, V lost 4 bases, and 10 bases had no gene match. Germline-derived CDR1 and CDR2 are SNHLY and FYNNEI. CDR3 DNA: TGTGCCAGCAGTGCCGGGACAGGGGCGTTTGCGGAGACCCAGTACTTC. Translated, it gives CASSAGTGAFAETQYF.

V and J are TRBV12-3 or TRBV12-4 and TRBJ2-1; D not resolved. This CDR3 is 13 amino acids long. V was cut by 6 bases and J by 6 bases, with 12 bases left in between. CDR3 residues: CASRGRGANEQFF. DNA of the CDR3: TGTGCCAGCAGGGGCCGTGGTGCCAATGAGCAGTTCTTC.

In DNA form, the CDR3 reads TGTGCCAGCAGCCTTACCTCTGGAAACACCATATATTTT. Translation gives CASSLTSGNTIYF. The chain is built from TRBV3-1 (or the pseudogene TRBV3-2) and TRBJ1-3; D remains ambiguous. Germline assignment: CDR1 LGHDT and CDR2 YNNKEL (reference sequence). The germline V and J ends were trimmed by 4 bases and 0 bases, with 4 bases remaining between them. The CDR3 contains 13 residues.

The V call is TRBV27, the J call TRBJ1-1; D not certain. CDR1 and CDR2 from the germline V gene are MNHEY and SMNVEV (reference sequence). Trimming took 4 bases from V and 2 from J, leaving 23 bases between them. This CDR3 contains 18 residues. The CDR3 loop is CASSSYLGITLANTEAFF. The CDR3 DNA is TGTGCCAGCAGTTCATACCTCGGGATCACGCTCGCCAACACTGAAGCTTTCTTT.

J is TRBJ2-2 and V is TRBV4-1; D unresolved. The CDR3 is 17 amino acids. V was cut by 1 base and J by 4 bases, with 16 bases left in between. Germline V gives CDR1 MGHRA, CDR2 YSYEKL. This chain's CDR3 is CASSQVNLGLGTGELFF. The CDR3 nucleotides read TGCGCCAGCAGCCAAGTTAATTTGGGGTTGGGCACCGGGGAGCTGTTTTTT.